This TCR beta chain was recorded in a study of CD8+ T cells in alopecia areata. Background on the study: Severity was scored as percentage of affected scalp area in treated patients.

Sequencing used cDNA as its template, made by extracting RNA and reverse transcribing it. Profiling relied on immunoSEQ multiplex PCR, and the TCRdb table lists in-frame clones only, not all of them. The sample records about 120,000 clones, more than 45% being singletons. Indicated treatment: oral pan-JAK inhibitor, 5-10 mg twice daily. This sequence was found in a human donor with alopecia areata. The starting material was CD4+ T cells sorted from blood, obtained at week 4, from a patient treated with tofacitinib.

The CDR3 nucleotides are TGTGCCAGCAGTTTAAATAGCGGAATGAACACCGGGGAGCTGTTTTTT. Residues: CASSLNSGMNTGELFF. This chain connects TRBV27 to TRBJ2-2; TRBD2 is a possible D gene (6 bases). V lost 2 bases and J lost 1, with 11 bases in between. CDR1 MNHEY and CDR2 SMNVEV come from the germline V gene (reference sequence). The length of the CDR3 is 16 residues.